This T cell receptor beta chain was captured in a study of CD4 T cells in relation to SARS-CoV-2 and coronaviruses (dated by TCRdb to 2020 to 2023). General notes on the study: Shared crossreactive spike epitopes were mapped to their HLA restriction using patient-derived lymphoblastoid cell lines. At the level of individual TCR clonotypes, the study evaluated whether memory CD4+ T cells crossreact between the spike proteins of SARS-CoV-2 and those of common cold coronaviruses. Samples from a few pre-COVID donors and the naive versus memory experiments were sequenced with the Adaptive Biotechnologies TCR-sequencing kit; other data were Illumina-based. A different TCR-beta assay, based on Illumina, was used to sequence expansion assays from other donors in the study. Overall study outcomes, separate from this receptor: In 65% to 70% of donors, memory CD4+ clonotypes turned up that crossrecognized SARS-CoV-2 and at least one common cold coronavirus spike. The study was constrained by small numbers of patients and of tested TCRs. Because no donor provided both pre-pandemic and post-infection samples, tracing the source of pre-existing responses was limited. Significantly weaker SARS-CoV-2-driven expansion was shown by crossreactive clones than by monoreactive clones, consistent with antigenic imprinting. Sequencing of naive versus memory cells indicated that the assay detects memory recall responses, not primary responses primed during culture. Crossreactivity analysis centred on spike protein, so crossreactivity against other viral proteins was not assessed.

Worth noting for this clone: It lacks a known antigen. Base qualities are not at hand, and no much larger clone is one base apart.

CD4+ T cells from unexposed donors were collected before the COVID-19 pandemic (2011-2018). To separate naive from memory CD4+ T cells, cryopreserved PBMCs first underwent CD4 enrichment and then EasySep naive CD4+ T cell enrichment. Leukapheresis product for the unexposed donors was purchased commercially. Ficoll-Paque PLUS gradient centrifugation was used to isolate PBMCs from either whole blood or leukapheresis product. The PBMCs went either fresh into the expansion assay or into cryopreservation at -140 degrees C. The QIAamp Micro DNA Kit was used to extract genomic DNA from the CD4+ T cells. DNA from uncultured naive and memory CD4+ T cells underwent immunoSEQ TCR-beta sequencing at deep resolution. Per the source publication's procedure: Preprocessing removed nonproductive sequences and CDR3s not starting with C, not ending with F or W, or shorter than 7 amino acids. Cultured and uncultured naive and memory CD4+ repertoires were searched for previously identified spike- and CEF-reactive CDR3s. After three terminal residues were trimmed from each end, CDR3 homology was quantified as pairwise Levenshtein distance using the stringdist R package. TCRdb took over this immuneACCESS table, retaining in-frame rearrangements with V and J assigned. Such tables are incomplete; in checked studies, under half of the missing clones stem from an unresolved V gene, and the remainder is unexplained. V and J calls and clone size come straight from that table; D and trimming were deduced from the DNA. The sample table shows approximately 70,000 clones, and over 90% are seen once. The leading ten clones occupy under 0.3% of the sample.

From cysteine to phenylalanine, the CDR3 is 17 amino acids long. The retained sequence is limited to the CDR3, 51 bases, with the frame set at the first base. The germline V gene (reference sequence) yields MNHEY for CDR1 and SMNVEV for CDR2. V loses 5 bases at its end and J loses 2 bases; junction bases beyond the gene matches: 13. This chain is built from TRBV27 and TRBJ2-7; 9 bases in the junction line up with TRBD1. This receptor was obtained from a human donor in good health. The sample was naive CD4+ T cells from PBMCs. The label giving this sample's cell subset or site can be read as: naive CD4+ T cells isolated by negative enrichment. The nucleotide sequence is given as TGTGCCAGCAGTCCCTACTCGGACAGGGGAAATACCTACGAGCAGTACTTC. It translates to CASSPYSDRGNTYEQYF.